The 4 T cell receptor beta chains below were found in one sample sequenced in a study of blood T cell repertoires in COVID-19. The protocol was immunoSEQ multiplex PCR, while the TCRdb copy is restricted to in-frame clones and leaves out a portion. The data contain 110,000 or so clones, around 81% of them seen just once; the ten biggest clones take up about 9.4%. Sequenced material: peripheral blood. The receptors originated from a human donor in a cohort sampled during active COVID-19.

The chain employs TRBV19 and TRBJ2-5; 7 nucleotides line up with TRBD1. V shed 4 bases, J shed 5 bases, and the junction held 7 bases outside the gene matches. The CDR3 loop spans 14 amino acids. CDR1 is LNHDA and CDR2 is SQIVND in the germline V gene (reference sequence). CDR3 protein: CASSKRQGFETQYF. The CDR3 region has the DNA TGTGCCAGTAGTAAACGACAGGGTTTTGAGACCCAGTACTTC.

The chain joins TRBV19 to TRBJ2-6, with D unclear. This CDR3 contains 13 residues. Between the trimmed V and J ends, which lost 8 bases and 0 bases, there was a span of 5 bases. Looked up from germline, CDR1 is LNHDA and CDR2 is SQIVND (reference sequence). The DNA of the CDR3 is TGTGCCAGTCTTAGCTCTGGGGCCAACGTCCTGACTTTC. Its protein product is CASLSSGANVLTF.

This clone was recorded only once. This chain connects TRBV25-1 to TRBJ2-6; D not certain. Trimming took off 1 base at V and 0 bases at J, with 10 bases between the two ends. In germline, CDR1 is MGHDK, CDR2 SYGVNS. This CDR3 spans 17 amino acids. The CDR3: CASSEFYSYSGANVLTF. The CDR3 DNA sequence: TGTGCCAGCAGTGAATTTTACTCGTACTCTGGGGCCAACGTCCTGACTTTC.

The genes are TRBV7-9 and TRBJ2-7, with D unresolved. The CDR3 sequence is 13 residues long. V gave up 3 bases and J gave up 2 bases, with 8 bases separating them. Germline CDR1 reads SEHNR; CDR2 reads FQNEAQ (reference sequence). The chain's CDR3 is CASSFVGTYEQYF. As DNA, the CDR3 is TGTGCCAGCAGCTTCGTGGGCACCTACGAGCAGTACTTC.